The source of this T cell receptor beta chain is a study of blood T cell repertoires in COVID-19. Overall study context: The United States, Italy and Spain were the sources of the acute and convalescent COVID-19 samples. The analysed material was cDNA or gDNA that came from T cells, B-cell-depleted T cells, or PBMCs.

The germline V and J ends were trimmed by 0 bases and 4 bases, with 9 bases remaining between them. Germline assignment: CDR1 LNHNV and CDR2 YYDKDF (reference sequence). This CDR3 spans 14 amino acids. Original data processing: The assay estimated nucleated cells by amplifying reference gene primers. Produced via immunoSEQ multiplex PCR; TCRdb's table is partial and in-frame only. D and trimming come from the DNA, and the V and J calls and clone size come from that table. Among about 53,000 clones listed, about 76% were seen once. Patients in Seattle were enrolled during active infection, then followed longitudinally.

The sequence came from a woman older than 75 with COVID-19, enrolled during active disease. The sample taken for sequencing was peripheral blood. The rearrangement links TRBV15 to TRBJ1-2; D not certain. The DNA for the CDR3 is TGTGCCACCAGCAGAGATAAGGGAGGCTATGGCTACACCTTC. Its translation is CATSRDKGGYGYTF.